A selection of T cell receptor beta chains follows, all from one sample in a study of T-cell reconstitution after alpha-beta-depleted transplantation in children. One entry per CDR3 protein results from TCRdb running MiXCR on the PCR reads. The sample includes about 1,000,000 distinct CDR3 sequences, less than 30% of them seen just once. The input for sequencing was PBMCs, mostly from graft donor cells, taken 360 days after TCRalphabeta/CD19-depleted stem cell transplant. The receptors here all came from a boy younger than two who had a stem cell transplant for SCID, so the T cells may come from the graft donor. The CDR3 runs from the conserved cysteine through the conserved F or W. The order of the fields is J gene, V gene, CDR3 protein.

>TRBJ1-1|TRBV9
CASTRDRLNTEAFF
>TRBJ2-1|TRBV4-3
CASSHQPQAYTYNEQFF
>TRBJ1-4|TRBV20-1
CSARARPEKLFF
>TRBJ2-7|TRBV11-2
CASSHPGSGGYYEQYF
>TRBJ2-5|TRBV7-2
CASSPTAQTTQYF
>TRBJ2-3|TRBV7-3
CASSLTSLAGITDTQYF
>TRBJ2-5|TRBV7-5
CISVSEATTGTGGGETQYF
>TRBJ2-1|TRBV12-3/TRBV12-4
CASRDRHEQFF
>TRBJ1-1|TRBV6-2/TRBV6-3
CASSDRGLMGDTEAFF
>TRBJ1-2|TRBV29-1
CSVQPLRENYGYTF
>TRBJ1-3|TRBV7-9
CATDFGGTGNTIYF
>TRBJ1-2|TRBV5-1
CASRSPTGNGYTF
>TRBJ1-5|TRBV7-8
CASSSRRDYSNQPQHF
>TRBJ1-1|TRBV6-5
CASTGSKEAFF
>TRBJ2-7|TRBV7-6
CASSPLVAGGGHEQYF
>TRBJ2-5|TRBV7-6
CASSLAGQQETQYF
>TRBJ1-4|TRBV6-5
CASSYGQVATNEKLFF
>TRBJ2-5|TRBV29-1
CSAWTSSGQETQYF
>TRBJ2-1|TRBV5-1
CASSLVSGGTYNEQFF
>TRBJ2-4|TRBV7-8
CASSTGGVVIQYF
>TRBJ1-5|TRBV4-1
CASSQDDYQPQHF
>TRBJ2-3|TRBV20-1
CSAALPASGNTDTQYF
>TRBJ2-7|TRBV27
CASSLSGQGAAYEQYF
>TRBJ1-2|TRBV12-3/TRBV12-4
CASSLAYEGGYTF
>TRBJ2-2|TRBV20-1
CSCDRGNTGELFF
>TRBJ2-3|TRBV5-1
CASSLSGEGPDTQYF
>TRBJ2-5|TRBV6-5
CASSYEVGTQETQYF
>TRBJ2-2|TRBV27
CASSSRLPGWYDTGELFF
>TRBJ1-2|TRBV6-5
CASSYQRSRGAGSGYTF
>TRBJ2-1|TRBV20-1
CSALGQGDNEQFF
>TRBJ2-7|TRBV4-2
CASSQYRQGQYEQYF
>TRBJ1-5|TRBV20-1
CSASVGRDQPQHF
>TRBJ1-2|TRBV9
CASRAQPLGDYGYTF
>TRBJ2-5|TRBV24-1
CATSGRGQETQYF
>TRBJ2-1|TRBV5-1
CASSLVVGGVRNEQFF
>TRBJ1-2|TRBV28
CASSPLGQGTYGYTF
>TRBJ1-5|TRBV4-2
CASSQEELETGGNQPQHF
>TRBJ1-3|TRBV4-3
CASSQWASGNTIYF
>TRBJ2-3|TRBV5-1
CASSWGTGLLYF
>TRBJ2-3|TRBV20-1
CSAGTRFYTDTQYF
>TRBJ2-3|TRBV5-1
CASRTAGTPDTQYF
>TRBJ2-1|TRBV27
CASSSRLAERNEQFF
>TRBJ2-1|TRBV7-9
CASSPRGTSVGNEQFF
>TRBJ1-5|TRBV4-1
CASSQDRGHQPQHF
>TRBJ2-7|TRBV15
CATSRAFGTRVDEQYF